The 28 T cell receptor beta chains listed next were all sequenced from one sample in a study of Graves' ophthalmopathy and Graves' hyperthyroidism. RNA transcripts were the template, and TCR beta CDR3 regions were amplified from them. HTBI-primed first-round RT-PCR preceded second-round multiplex PCR. MiXCR was run by TCRdb on the multiplex PCR reads, yielding one entry per CDR3 protein. Of some 360,000 distinct CDR3 sequences listed, roughly 17% were seen once; the top ten hold 2% to 3%. The sequencing input was peripheral blood. Receptor source: an adult woman with stable Graves' hyperthyroidism.

This clonotype showed up just once. This chain uses TRBV6-1 with TRBJ2-2; D is undetermined. CDR3 length: 13 amino acids. Germline V gene data show CDR1 as MNHNS and CDR2 as SASEGT. Trimming stripped 2 bases from V and 3 bases from J, with 4 bases between. CDR3 in DNA: TGTGCCAGCAGTGAATCCTACACCGGGGAGCTGTTTTTT. Its translation: CASSESYTGELFF.

The chain employs TRBV20-1 and TRBJ2-7; 9 bases line up with TRBD2. V shed 0 bases and J 3 bases; nucleotides not matched to a gene: 3. Germline loops: CDR1 DFQATT, CDR2 SNEGSKA (reference sequence). This CDR3 is built from 14 residues. The CDR3 nucleotides read TGCAGTGCTAGAGAGGGGACTAGCAGCTACGAGCAGTACTTC. Its translation is CSAREGTSSYEQYF.

This clonotype occurred many times. This sequence joins TRBV28 and TRBJ1-2; no definite D call. CDR1 MDHEN and CDR2 SYDVKM come from the germline V gene. There are 13 residues in the CDR3. The V and J ends lost 2 bases and 4 bases respectively, with 8 bases between them. The CDR3, as DNA: TGTGCCAGCAGTTTAGGCAATTCCTATGGCTACACCTTC. This codes for CASSLGNSYGYTF.

The CDR3 DNA reads TGTGCCAGCAGTTTATCCGGTGGTCGGGCTGAAGCTTTCTTT. Protein: CASSLSGGRAEAFF. The V gene is TRBV12-3 or TRBV12-4, the J gene TRBJ1-1; D remains unclear. V dropped 2 bases and J dropped 6 bases, with 13 bases sitting between them. This CDR3 has 14 amino acids.

There are many counts of this clonotype. V is TRBV20-1 and J is TRBJ2-7; TRBD2 aligns across 8 bases. This CDR3 comprises 13 residues. V dropped 4 bases and J dropped 1; count of bases not matched to a gene: 3. Germline assignment: CDR1 DFQATT and CDR2 SNEGSKA (reference sequence). The CDR3 DNA follows: TGCAGTGCTACGACTAGCGTTTCCTACGAGCAGTACTTC. It yields the protein CSATTSVSYEQYF.

Many counts were recorded for this clonotype. The V call is TRBV7-2, the J call TRBJ2-3; D is unresolved. Germline values: CDR1 SGHTA, CDR2 FQGNSA. The V and J ends lost 4 bases and 10 bases respectively, with 12 bases between them. CDR3 length: 12 residues. CDR3 region: CASSSDWHPQYF. CDR3 coding DNA: TGTGCCAGCAGCTCTGACTGGCACCCGCAGTATTTT. The whole variable domain, remainder taken from reference TRBV7-2 and TRBJ2-3, is GAGVSQSPSNKVTEKGKDVELRCDPISGHTALYWYRQSLGQGLEFLIYFQGNSAPDKSGLPSDRFSAERTGGSVSTLTIQRTQQEDSAVYLCASSSDWHPQYFGPGTRLTVL.

The chain employs TRBV20-1 and TRBJ2-7; a weak D match, TRBD2 (5 bases). Germline-derived CDR1 and CDR2 are DFQATT and SNEGSKA (reference sequence). Trimming left V 1 base short and J 7 bases short, with 5 bases between. The CDR3 runs to 10 residues. The CDR3 loop reads CSARGREQYF. The CDR3 DNA is TGCAGTGCTAGAGGGAGGGAGCAGTACTTC.

Ten or more counts support this clonotype. As DNA, the CDR3 is TGTGCCAGCAGCTCCAGGGGGGCGCCCAATCAGCCCCAGCATTTT. Its translation: CASSSRGAPNQPQHF. The chain has TRBV11-2 and TRBJ1-5; 7 nucleotides align to TRBD1. V gave up 4 bases and J gave up 3 bases; unmatched junction bases: 6. The CDR3 sequence is 15 residues long. Germline V gene lookup returns CDR1 SGHAT and CDR2 FQNNGV. Drawing the rest from reference TRBV11-2 and TRBJ1-5, the complete variable domain is EAGVAQSPRYKIIEKRQSVAFWCNPISGHATLYWYQQILGQGPKLLIQFQNNGVVDDSQLPKDRFSAERLKGVDSTLKIQPAKLEDSAVYLCASSSRGAPNQPQHFGDGTRLSIL.

This clonotype has a count of ten or more. The J gene is TRBJ2-5, the V gene TRBV29-1, with 7 bases identical to TRBD2. V lost 4 bases, J lost 5 bases, and 1 base stayed unmatched. Germline loops: CDR1 SQVTM, CDR2 ANQGSEA. CDR3 length: 11 residues. CDR3 sequence reads: CSVGEGETQYF. The CDR3 nucleotides are TGCAGCGTTGGGGAGGGGGAGACCCAGTACTTC.

This clonotype appeared many times. The chain combines TRBV6-1 with TRBJ2-5; TRBD1 or TRBD2 may be the D gene (5 bases each). The CDR3 totals 13 residues. The V and J ends lost 6 bases and 8 bases respectively, with 16 bases between them. From germline, CDR1 is MNHNS and CDR2 SASEGT. The CDR3 DNA follows: TGTGCCAGCAGCCGGGACCCCCCTCAAACCCAGTACTTC. Residues: CASSRDPPQTQYF.

The sample holds many counts of this clonotype. This rearrangement joins TRBV18 to TRBJ2-7; D may be TRBD2 (7 bases). CDR1 and CDR2 (germline): KGHSH, LQKENI. Trimming took off 0 bases at V and 4 bases at J, with 16 bases between the two ends. The CDR3 spans 16 residues. The CDR3 DNA sequence: TGTGCCAGCTCACCACCGGGGGGCGGGAGTGCTTACGAGCAGTACTTC. This gives the protein CASSPPGGGSAYEQYF.

This clonotype was counted at least ten times. The CDR3 sequence is CSVDEGTNTEAFF. CDR3 DNA sequence: TGCAGCGTTGACGAAGGGACGAACACTGAAGCTTTCTTT. V usage is TRBV29-1 and J usage is TRBJ1-1, with D perhaps TRBD1 (5 bases). The germline V gene encodes CDR1 SQVTM and CDR2 ANQGSEA. V lost 3 bases, J lost 1 base, and 9 bases lay in between. The CDR3 covers 13 residues. Full variable domain (remainder filled in from reference TRBV29-1 and TRBJ1-1): SAVISQKPSRDICQRGTSLTIQCQVDSQVTMMFWYRQQPGQSLTLIATANQGSEATYESGFVIDKFPISRPNLTFSTLTVSNMSPEDSSIYLCSVDEGTNTEAFFGQGTRLTVV.

This clonotype was recorded at least ten times. The genes are TRBV27 and TRBJ2-7; TRBD2 matches at 13 bases. With 6 bases clipped from V and 2 bases from J, the junction kept 4 bases outside the gene matches. This CDR3 contains 15 residues. Germline CDR1 MNHEY, CDR2 SMNVEV (reference sequence). The CDR3 spells CASRPGLAGPYEQYF. DNA of the CDR3: TGTGCCAGCAGGCCGGGACTAGCGGGACCCTACGAGCAGTACTTC.

Many counts were recorded for this clonotype. The chain employs TRBV4-1 and TRBJ1-6, with no clear D. Germline V gene lookup returns CDR1 MGHRA and CDR2 YSYEKL. The CDR3 runs to 13 residues. Trimming shortened V by 1 base and J by 9 bases, and 7 bases separated the two germline ends. The CDR3 sequence: CASSQVITSPLHF. The CDR3 DNA follows: TGCGCCAGCAGCCAAGTAATTACTTCACCCCTCCACTTT.

This clonotype was counted ten times or more. The V call is TRBV5-1, the J call TRBJ2-5; 10 nucleotides match TRBD2. Germline values: CDR1 SGHRS, CDR2 YFSETQ. With V trimmed by 0 bases and J by 4 bases, 9 bases remained unmatched. The CDR3 spans 17 residues. CDR3 sequence: CASSLVPASGSGETQYF. CDR3 DNA: TGCGCCAGCAGCTTGGTACCGGCTAGCGGGAGCGGAGAGACCCAGTACTTC.

This clonotype was seen repeatedly, ten times or more. V usage is TRBV12-3 or TRBV12-4 and J usage is TRBJ2-7, with D hard to call. This CDR3 contains 12 residues. Trimming cost V 5 bases and J 5 bases, with 10 bases left between them. CDR3 bases: TGTGCCAGCAGTCGTACTTTCGACGAGCAGTACTTC. Amino acids: CASSRTFDEQYF.

About this clonotype itself: One end of the junction is discordant with germline, which a read error may explain. The rearrangement links TRBV12-3 or TRBV12-4 to TRBJ2-1; D not certain. CDR3 size: 11 residues. CDR3 sequence: CASSLYNEKFF. DNA of the CDR3: TGTGCCAGCAGCCTCTACAATGAGAAGTTCTTC.

At least ten counts were recorded for this clonotype. The rearrangement uses TRBV24-1 and TRBJ2-5; no clear D. The CDR3 loop spans 12 amino acids. V was pared by 5 bases and J by 2 bases, with 5 bases between. Germline CDR1 KGHDR, CDR2 SFDVKD. CDR3 residues: CATSVDQETQYF. DNA of the CDR3: TGTGCCACCAGTGTCGATCAAGAGACCCAGTACTTC.

A few counts support this clonotype. This chain links TRBV5-8 with TRBJ2-7, with D possibly matching TRBD2 (5 bases). Per germline, CDR1 SGHTS and CDR2 YDEGEE. The CDR3 length is 15 residues. V was trimmed by 0 bases and J by 4 bases, leaving 14 bases between them. Here the CDR3 reads CASSLAGVIRYEQYF. DNA of the CDR3: TGTGCCAGCAGCTTGGCCGGGGTGATCAGGTACGAGCAGTACTTC.

This clonotype has only a few counts. This chain's CDR3 is CASSHRDRQAAFF. The CDR3 nucleotides are TGTGCCAGCAGCCACCGGGACAGGCAGGCAGCTTTCTTT. The chain links TRBV13 to TRBJ1-1; the match to TRBD1 covers 8 bases. The CDR3 runs to 13 residues. After removal of 5 bases from V and 10 bases from J, the junction contained 9 bases not matched to a gene. CDR1 is PRHDT and CDR2 is FYEKMQ in the germline V gene (reference sequence).

This clonotype was detected ten times or more. This rearrangement joins TRBV6-1 to TRBJ1-5; D ambiguous. V gave up 2 bases and J gave up 4 bases, with 9 bases separating them. Germline V gene lookup returns CDR1 MNHNS and CDR2 SASEGT. The CDR3 totals 14 residues. The DNA of the CDR3 is TGTGCCAGCAGTGAAACCCACTCGAATCAGCCCCAGCATTTT. This sequence encodes CASSETHSNQPQHF.

Comments on this clonotype: This sequence may be a read error, since a much larger clone differs from it by one base. CDR3: CASSLPGTLESFF. In nucleotides, the CDR3 is TGTGCCAGCAGCTTACCCGGGACACTTGAATCTTTCTTT. The V gene is TRBV6-5, the J gene TRBJ1-1; TRBD1 might be the D (6 bases). The germline V gene encodes CDR1 MNHEY and CDR2 SVGAGI. The CDR3 has 13 amino acids.

The V call is TRBV6-1, the J call TRBJ2-5; tentative D call: TRBD2 (5 bases). Germline lookup yields CDR1 MNHNS and CDR2 SASEGT. The CDR3 has 13 residues. The ends were cut back, 4 bases at V and 4 bases at J, with 10 bases in the middle. The CDR3 DNA follows: TGTGCCAGCAGTGTCGAGGGCGGAGAGACCCAGTACTTC. It codes for CASSVEGGETQYF.

The sample holds many counts of this clonotype. The chain couples TRBV2 to TRBJ1-6; D is undetermined. CDR3 size: 12 residues. The germline CDR1 and CDR2 sequences are SNHLY and FYNNEI. V lost 3 bases and J 10 bases, leaving 7 bases between the germline ends. CDR3 in amino acids: CASSETESPLHF. CDR3 sequence (DNA): TGTGCCAGCAGTGAGACGGAGTCACCCCTCCACTTT.

This clonotype was counted a few times. This may stem from a read error, because a much larger clone lies one nucleotide away. The chain is built from TRBV4-2 and TRBJ1-6, with a possible D match to TRBD1 (6 bases). Germline V gene data show CDR1 as LGHNA and CDR2 as YNFKEQ. The CDR3 has 14 residues. CDR3 sequence (DNA): TGTGCCAGCAGCCTGAGACAGGATAATTCACACCTCCACTTT. Protein sequence: CASSLRQDNSHLHF.

This clonotype was recorded at least ten times. The V call is TRBV27, the J call TRBJ1-6, with 7 bases that match TRBD1. Germline trimming cut 6 bases from V and 6 bases from J; bases unmatched to any gene: 8. CDR1 and CDR2 (germline): MNHEY, SMNVEV (reference sequence). The CDR3 is made up of 15 amino acids. The CDR3 is CASSRTGAGNSPLHF. The CDR3 nucleotides are TGTGCCAGCAGCAGAACAGGGGCCGGTAATTCACCCCTCCACTTT.

This clonotype was seen repeatedly, ten times or more. V is TRBV19 and J is TRBJ1-1; possible D gene TRBD1, 6 bases. The CDR3 is 14 residues long. V gave up 7 bases and J gave up 1 base, with 13 bases separating them. Germline V gene lookup returns CDR1 LNHDA and CDR2 SQIVND (reference sequence). CDR3 residues: CASIDKTGNTEAFF. The CDR3 DNA sequence: TGTGCCAGTATTGACAAGACAGGGAACACTGAAGCTTTCTTT.

At least ten counts were recorded for this clonotype. This chain uses TRBV12-3 or TRBV12-4 with TRBJ1-5, with D possibly matching TRBD1 (6 bases). The V and J ends lost 6 bases and 0 bases respectively, with 12 bases between them. This CDR3 spans 15 amino acids. Here the CDR3 reads CASRTGTSSNQPQHF. CDR3 DNA: TGTGCCAGCAGGACTGGGACAAGTAGCAATCAGCCCCAGCATTTT.